This T cell receptor (beta chain) was identified in a study of blood T cell repertoires in COVID-19 (dated by TCRdb to about 2020). About the investigation overall: Samples from collaborators originated in the United States, Italy and Spain and spanned both the acute and convalescent phases of COVID-19. Where available, HLA class I and class II types were taken from metadata supplied by the sample provider and were not determined by assay-based typing. Samples were obtained from the ongoing ImmuneRACE study (first 160 participants) and from about 1,300 subjects provided by 6 global collaborators. The material from the prospective study consisted of cDNA or gDNA derived from T cells, B-cell-depleted T cells, or PBMCs. The repertoires were released in a freely available public database meant as a resource for research on the immune response to SARS-CoV-2. Nearly every sample came with metadata listing a de-identified subject ID, COVID-19 status, age in years and sex. Subjects who had been exposed to COVID-19, were actively infected with it, or had recovered from it provided the deeply sampled blood TCRbeta repertoires that made up the dataset.

General conclusions and limits of the study: Clinical and demographic metadata were provided uncurated, with the amount varying by source and participant.

As regards this clone: It has no known antigen specificity. Base-call qualities are not available, and no considerably larger clone is one nucleotide away.

TCRbeta CDR3 regions were amplified from genomic DNA by means of the immunoSEQ Assay, a bias-controlled multiplex PCR. Concerning the study's data processing: The number of nucleated cells in each sample was estimated by amplification of reference gene primers within the assay. Sequence reads were collapsed and filtered to measure the absolute abundance of every unique TCRbeta CDR3 rearrangement. For each sample, productive Simpson clonality was calculated as the square root of Simpson's diversity index over productive rearrangements. TCRdb limited this immuneACCESS table to in-frame rearrangements with V and J called. A share of clones is missing; checked studies link under half to unresolved V genes, and the rest is unexplained. V and J calls plus clone size are reproduced from that table; the DNA served to infer D and trimming. The sample includes over 45,000 clones, with 81% observed a single time. About 26% of the sample is taken by the ten largest.

The collaborating institutions used their own protocols to collect whole blood in K2EDTA tubes. For TCRbeta analysis, collaborators shipped samples as frozen whole blood, isolated PBMCs, or DNA extracted from either of those sample types. Reading from cysteine to phenylalanine, the CDR3 counts 15 amino acids. The read is trimmed to its CDR3 DNA, 45 bases read in frame from base 1. The germline V gene provides CDR1 MNHNS and CDR2 SASEGT. Cut back by 0 bases and 8 bases, the V and J ends lie 16 bases apart. Sample: peripheral blood. The V and J genes are TRBV6-1 and TRBJ1-2; the D gene is possibly TRBD1, with 5 bases matching. The TCR originated in a woman at least 80 years old with active or convalescent COVID-19. The nucleotides are TGTGCCAGCAGTGAAGCGAAGGGATCAGGGTTCGGCTACACCTTC. Translation gives CASSEAKGSGFGYTF.